These 7 T cell receptor beta chains were all obtained from the same sample, sequenced in a study of blood T cells in healthy people across ages. PCR was performed a second time for roughly 7 to 12 cycles using a sample-barcoded 5' primer and a J-beta primer mix. TCRdb used MiXCR to reprocess the 5' RACE reads, holding one entry per CDR3 protein. The data show approximately 490,000 distinct CDR3 sequences, nearly 25% seen once. The sample was also linked to a second study, of T cells of mothers and their children.

What was sequenced was blood. The source is a boy aged 10-17 years in good health.

This clonotype came up a few times. This chain connects TRBV7-2 to TRBJ2-2, with D unclear. V lost 2 bases and J lost 7, with 2 bases in between. The CDR3 extends over 11 amino acids. Germline values: CDR1 SGHTA, CDR2 FQGNSA. The CDR3 reads CASSLFGELFF. The CDR3 coding sequence is TGTGCCAGCAGCTTATTCGGGGAGCTGTTTTTT.

The chain has TRBV2 and TRBJ2-5, with D maybe TRBD2 (5 bases). V lost 3 bases and J lost 7, with 15 bases in between. The CDR3 extends over 14 amino acids. Germline CDR1 SNHLY, CDR2 FYNNEI. CDR3 sequence reads: CASSDIGPSGTQYF. CDR3 in DNA: TGTGCCAGCAGTGACATTGGACCCAGCGGGACCCAGTACTTC.

The sample holds many counts of this clonotype. The chain links TRBV7-8 to TRBJ2-5; a weak D match, TRBD2 (5 bases). Germline loops: CDR1 SGHVS, CDR2 FQNEAQ. CDR3 size: 15 residues. V was shortened by 4 bases and J by 2 bases, with 14 bases between the two germline ends. CDR3 residues: CASSSNLRGQETQYF. The CDR3 nucleotides are TGTGCCAGCAGCTCCAACCTCAGAGGGCAAGAGACCCAGTACTTC.

The sample holds one count of this clonotype. This could be a read error, since a much larger clone is one nucleotide away. The J gene is TRBJ1-5, the V gene TRBV19; D possibly corresponds to TRBD1 (5 bases). This CDR3 contains 18 residues. Germline V gene sequence: CDR1 LNHDA, CDR2 SQIVND (reference sequence). In DNA, the CDR3 is TGTGTCAGTACCCCGTCCATCGGTGAGGGGAGGTACAATCAGCCCCAGCATTTT. This sequence encodes CVSTPSIGEGRYNQPQHF.

The genes are TRBV7-2 and TRBJ2-2; 8 bases agree with TRBD2. The CDR3 is 14 amino acids. Germline lookup yields CDR1 SGHTA and CDR2 FQGNSA. The CDR3 sequence is CAVRPGGAFGELFF. For the CDR3, the DNA is TGTGCAGTCCGACCGGGAGGGGCCTTCGGGGAGCTGTTTTTT.

This clonotype was observed a few times. The rearrangement uses TRBV6-6 and TRBJ1-2, with D possibly TRBD1 on 6 matching bases. The CDR3 runs 12 residues. The V gene lost 10 bases and the J gene lost 8 bases, with 17 bases spanning the gap. The germline V gene encodes CDR1 MNHNY and CDR2 SVGAGI (reference sequence). The chain's CDR3 is CAILLGGGGYTF. The CDR3 DNA is TGTGCCATCCTTCTAGGGGGGGGCGGCTACACCTTC.

This chain joins TRBV7-6 and TRBJ2-5; a weak D match, TRBD2 (6 bases). Per germline, CDR1 SGHVS and CDR2 FNYEAQ. Trimming cost V 5 bases and J 5 bases, with 12 bases left between them. This CDR3 has 13 residues. The CDR3 DNA is TGTGCCAGCAGCAACCGGGACTTGGAGACCCAGTACTTC. Its translation is CASSNRDLETQYF.